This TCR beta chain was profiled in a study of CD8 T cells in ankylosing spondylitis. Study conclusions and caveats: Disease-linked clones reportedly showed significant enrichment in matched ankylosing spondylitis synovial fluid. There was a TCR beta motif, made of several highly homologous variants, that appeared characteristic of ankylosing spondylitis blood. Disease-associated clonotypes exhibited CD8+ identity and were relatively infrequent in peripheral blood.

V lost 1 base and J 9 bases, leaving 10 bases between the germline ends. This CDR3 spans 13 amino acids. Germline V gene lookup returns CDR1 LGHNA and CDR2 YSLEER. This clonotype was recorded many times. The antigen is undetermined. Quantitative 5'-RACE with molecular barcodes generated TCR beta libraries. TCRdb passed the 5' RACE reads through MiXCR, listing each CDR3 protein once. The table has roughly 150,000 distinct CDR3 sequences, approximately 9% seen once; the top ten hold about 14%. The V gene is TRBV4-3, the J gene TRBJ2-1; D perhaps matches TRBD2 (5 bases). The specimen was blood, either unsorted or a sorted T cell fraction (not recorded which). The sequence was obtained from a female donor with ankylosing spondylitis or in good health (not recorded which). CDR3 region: CASSQGMAGEQFF. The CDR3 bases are TGCGCCAGCAGCCAAGGGATGGCGGGTGAGCAGTTCTTC.